This T cell receptor (beta chain) was profiled in a study of blood T cell repertoires in COVID-19. Study summary: From the United States, Italy and Spain came samples of acute and convalescent COVID-19.

Profiling relied on immunoSEQ multiplex PCR, and the TCRdb table lists in-frame clones only, not all of them. There are tens of thousands of clones in the sample; around 83% occur only once, and roughly 22% lies in the top ten. V was shortened by 4 bases and J by 6 bases, with 12 bases between the two germline ends. Germline V CDR1 and CDR2: LGHDT, YNNKEL (reference sequence). The CDR3 length is 14 residues. The TCR comes from a human donor in a cohort sampled during active COVID-19. The rearrangement joins TRBV3-1 (or the pseudogene TRBV3-2) to TRBJ2-2; D is possibly TRBD2 (6 bases). The sequencing sample was made of peripheral blood. The CDR3 bases are TGTGCCAGCAGCCCAAGGACTAATCCCGGGGAGCTGTTTTTT. Translating it yields CASSPRTNPGELFF.